The clone carrying this T cell receptor (beta chain) occurred many times. The antigen is undetermined. These data are taken from a study of T cell responses to AZD1222 COVID-19 vaccine. V was cut by 0 bases and J by 2 bases, with 8 bases left in between. This CDR3 is 14 amino acids long. CDR1 is SGDLS and CDR2 is YYNGEE in the germline V gene. General study findings and limits: After the peak T cell response, and only then, were repertoires sampled.

This table comes from immunoSEQ multiplex PCR, and its TCRdb copy is limited to in-frame clones, with some not included. In the table there are roughly 120,000 clones, roughly nine tenths of which are singletons. The chain links TRBV9 to TRBJ1-2; D is unresolved. The receptor's source is an adult in good health. Material: peripheral blood, obtained on day 0 of AZD1222 vaccination. CDR3 region: CASSVDIGNYGYTF. The CDR3 DNA reads as TGTGCCAGCAGCGTAGACATAGGGAACTATGGCTACACCTTC.